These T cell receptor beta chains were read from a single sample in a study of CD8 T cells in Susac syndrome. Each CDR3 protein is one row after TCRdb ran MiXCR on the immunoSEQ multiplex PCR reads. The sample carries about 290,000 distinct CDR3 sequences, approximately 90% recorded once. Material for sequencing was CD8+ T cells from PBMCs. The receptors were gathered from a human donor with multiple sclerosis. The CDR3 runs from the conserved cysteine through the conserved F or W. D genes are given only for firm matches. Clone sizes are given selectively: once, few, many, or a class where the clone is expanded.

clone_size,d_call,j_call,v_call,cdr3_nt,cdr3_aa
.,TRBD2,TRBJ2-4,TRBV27,TGTGCCAGCAGTTTGGGACTAGGCAGCATTCAGTACTTC,CASSLGLGSIQYF
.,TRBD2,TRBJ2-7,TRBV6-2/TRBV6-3,TGTGCCAGCAGCAGACTAGCGAGCTCTTTTGGGCAGTACTTC,CASSRLASSFGQYF
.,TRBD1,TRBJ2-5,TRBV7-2,TGTGCCAGCAGCCCTAGGACAGGGTCAGAGACCCAGTACTTC,CASSPRTGSETQYF
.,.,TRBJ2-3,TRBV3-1,TGTGCCAGCAGCCAAGGTGACATCACAGATACGCAGTATTTT,CASSQGDITDTQYF
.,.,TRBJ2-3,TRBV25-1,TGTGCCAGCAGTGACTATCAATTCCGCGAGGGGGACACAGATACGCAGTATTTT,CASSDYQFREGDTDTQYF
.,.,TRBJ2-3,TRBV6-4,TGTGCCAGCAGTGACTCCGGGGGTAGCGTGAATACGCAGTATTTT,CASSDSGGSVNTQYF
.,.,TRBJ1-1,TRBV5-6,TGTGCCAGCAGCCCGTCAGGGCGTGAAGCTTTCTTT,CASSPSGREAFF
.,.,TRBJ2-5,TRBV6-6,TGTGCCAGCGAGAGGTTGGAGGGACAAGAGACCCAGTACTTC,CASERLEGQETQYF
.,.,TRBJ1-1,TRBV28,TGTGCCACTACGACCCCTGACAACCTCACTGAAGCTTTCTTT,CATTTPDNLTEAFF
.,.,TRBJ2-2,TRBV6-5,TGTGCCAGCAGTTTTCAGGGGCCCGGGGAGCTGTTTTTT,CASSFQGPGELFF
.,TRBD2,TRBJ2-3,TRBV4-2,TGTGCCAGCAGCCAAGAACCTGGTGGCGGGGGGGCCGCAGATACGCAGTATTTT,CASSQEPGGGGAADTQYF
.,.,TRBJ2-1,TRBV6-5,TGTGCCAGCAGTTACTCTCCGGGAAGCTCCTACAATGAGCAGTTCTTC,CASSYSPGSSYNEQFF
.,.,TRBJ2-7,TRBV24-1,TGTGCCACCAGTGGAGGTTCTAGCTCCTACGAGCAGTACTTC,CATSGGSSSYEQYF
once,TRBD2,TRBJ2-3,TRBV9,TGTGCCAGCAAGAACCTTACCGGGACTAGCGTCACAGATACGCAGTATTTT,CASKNLTGTSVTDTQYF
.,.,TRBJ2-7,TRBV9,TGTGCCAGCAGCCCCCGGACAGCAGCCTACGAGCAGTACTTC,CASSPRTAAYEQYF
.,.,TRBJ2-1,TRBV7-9,TGTGCCAGCAGCTTAGCGCTTGGTTTGGTCAATGAGCAGTTCTTC,CASSLALGLVNEQFF
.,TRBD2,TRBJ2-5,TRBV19,TGTGCCAGCGGATCTAGCGGGGACCTCCAAGAGACCCAGTACTTC,CASGSSGDLQETQYF
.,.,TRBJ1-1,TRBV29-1,TGCAGCGTTGAAGAAGGAAGGGGCGCTGAAGCTTTCTTT,CSVEEGRGAEAFF
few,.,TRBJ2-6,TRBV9,TGTGCCAGCAGCGTAGACCCCAGGACAGTGGAGGGCTCTGGGGCCAACGTCCTGACTTTC,CASSVDPRTVEGSGANVLTF
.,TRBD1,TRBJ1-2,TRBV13,TGTGCCAGCAGCTTAGGCGGGACAGGACAGTATGGCTACACCTTC,CASSLGGTGQYGYTF
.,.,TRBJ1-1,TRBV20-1,TGCAGTGCTAACTATGGGGAAATCATGAACACTGAAGCTTTCTTT,CSANYGEIMNTEAFF
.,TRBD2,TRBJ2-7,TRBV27,TGTGCCAGCAGTTTAGGGACTAGCGGGAATTACGAGCAGTACTTC,CASSLGTSGNYEQYF
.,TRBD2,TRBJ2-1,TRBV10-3,TGTGCCACGGGACTAGCGGGAACGGATGAGCAGTTCTTC,CATGLAGTDEQFF
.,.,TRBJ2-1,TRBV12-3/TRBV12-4,TGTGCCAGCAGTTTATCGTCTGAGCAGTTCTTC,CASSLSSEQFF
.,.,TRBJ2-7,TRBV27,TGTGCCAGCAGTTTGGGGGTAGGGTACGAGCAGTACTTC,CASSLGVGYEQYF
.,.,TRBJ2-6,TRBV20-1,TGCAGTGCTCGTGGATGGGGCGAATCTGGGGCCAACGTCCTGACTTTC,CSARGWGESGANVLTF
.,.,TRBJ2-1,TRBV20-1,TGCAGTGCTATTGAGGGGAGCTACAATGAGCAGTTCTTC,CSAIEGSYNEQFF
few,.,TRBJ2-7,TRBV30,TGTGCCTGGAGTCCTCTGTATGGGCACGAGCAGTACTTC,CAWSPLYGHEQYF
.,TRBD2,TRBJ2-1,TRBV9,TGTGCCAGCAGCTCAACCGGGGCGGGGGGCCTCTACAATGAGCAGTTCTTC,CASSSTGAGGLYNEQFF
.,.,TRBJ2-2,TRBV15,TGTGCCACCAGCAGTTGGGACACCGCGAACACCGGGGAGCTGTTTTTT,CATSSWDTANTGELFF
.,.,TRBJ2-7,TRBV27,TGTGCCGCGGGGCAGGGGACAGAAGCCTACGAGCAGTACTTC,CAAGQGTEAYEQYF
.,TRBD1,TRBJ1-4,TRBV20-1,TGCAGCGCAACCGGGAAGGACAGGGGTGGATTTTTTGAAAAACTGTTTTTT,CSATGKDRGGFFEKLFF
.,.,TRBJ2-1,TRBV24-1,TGTGCCACCAGCCCGTCCCTAAACCATCGCTACAATGAGCAGTTCTTC,CATSPSLNHRYNEQFF
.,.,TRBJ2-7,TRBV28,TGTGCCAGCAGCCTTCTCCGGGACACCACCTCCTACGAGCAGTACTTC,CASSLLRDTTSYEQYF
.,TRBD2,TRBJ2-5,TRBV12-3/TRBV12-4,TGTGCCAGCAGCCCCCGGGGGGGTGGGCACCAAGAGACCCAGTACTTC,CASSPRGGGHQETQYF
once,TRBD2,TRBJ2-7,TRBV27,TGTGCCAGCAGTACCCCTGAGACTAGCGGAGCAGAGCAGTACTTC,CASSTPETSGAEQYF
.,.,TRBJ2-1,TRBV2,TGTGCCAGCAGGGAGGACCATATCGATGAGCAGTTCTTC,CASREDHIDEQFF
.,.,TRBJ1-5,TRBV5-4,TGTGCCAGCAGCTTGGTGGGGGCGGGGGATCCCCAGCATTTT,CASSLVGAGDPQHF
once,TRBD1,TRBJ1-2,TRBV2,TGTGCCAGCAGTTTGGACAGGGGGTATGGCTACACCTTC,CASSLDRGYGYTF
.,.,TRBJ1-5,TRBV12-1,TGTGCCAGCAGCTTTTGGGAAGTGGGCAATCAGCCCCAGCATTTT,CASSFWEVGNQPQHF
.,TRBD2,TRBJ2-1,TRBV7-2,TGTGCCAGCAGCTTAGATCCTAGCGGGGGCAATGAGCAGTTCTTC,CASSLDPSGGNEQFF
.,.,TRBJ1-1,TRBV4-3,TGCGCCAGCAGCCAAAGCTTGGGGTCTCCACGGAAGCAGGGTGAAGCTTTCTTT,CASSQSLGSPRKQGEAFF
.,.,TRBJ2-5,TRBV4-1,TGCGCCAGCAGCCGAAGTAAAGAGACCCAGTACTTC,CASSRSKETQYF
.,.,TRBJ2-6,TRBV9,TGTGCCAGCAGCGTCAGGGTAGAGGAGGCTGGGGCCAACGTCCTGACTTTC,CASSVRVEEAGANVLTF
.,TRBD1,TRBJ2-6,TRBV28,TGTGCCAGCAGTTCACTAACAGGGGCCGCTGGGGCCAACGTCCTGACTTTC,CASSSLTGAAGANVLTF
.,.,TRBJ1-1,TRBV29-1,TGCAGCGTTCATTCGGAAACTGAAGCTTTCTTT,CSVHSETEAFF
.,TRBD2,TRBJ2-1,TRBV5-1,TGCGCCAGCAGCTTTACGGGGGGGACCTACAATGAGCAGTTCTTC,CASSFTGGTYNEQFF
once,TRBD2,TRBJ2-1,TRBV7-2,TGTGCCAGCAGCTTAGGACCCGGGACTAGCGGGATGGATGAGCAGTTCTTC,CASSLGPGTSGMDEQFF
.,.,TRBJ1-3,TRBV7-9,TGTGCCAGCAGCTCGCTTGGGAACACTGGAAACACCATATATTTT,CASSSLGNTGNTIYF
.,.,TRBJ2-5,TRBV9,TGTGCCAGCAGCGTATGGGACGCTGGCCAAGAGACCCAGTACTTC,CASSVWDAGQETQYF
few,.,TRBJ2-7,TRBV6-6,TGTGCCAGCAGCCCTGGACAGCCCTACGAGCAGTACTTC,CASSPGQPYEQYF